Presented here are 10 T cell receptor beta chains from one specimen sequenced in a study of cytomegalovirus exposure and HLA in healthy donors. Repertoires were generated with immunoSEQ multiplex PCR, while TCRdb's copy carries only in-frame clones and drops some. The sample lists fewer than 400,000 clones; approximately 88% were seen once. The sequencing input was PBMCs. The receptor source for this set is a man aged 25 to 40 in good health and CMV-seronegative.

This CDR3 is CASSLGQGFSLYEQYF. The DNA for the CDR3 is TGTGCCAGCAGCTTGGGTCAGGGGTTCTCCCTCTACGAGCAGTACTTC. The J gene is TRBJ2-7, the V gene TRBV11-2; tentative D call: TRBD1 (6 bases). Trimming shortened V by 3 bases and J by 3 bases, and 18 bases separated the two germline ends. The CDR3 is made up of 16 amino acids. Germline V gene sequence: CDR1 SGHAT, CDR2 FQNNGV.

The V gene is TRBV19, the J gene TRBJ2-3; D is perhaps TRBD1 (6 bases). Trimming took 5 bases from V and 0 from J, leaving 9 bases between them. The CDR3 contains 14 residues. Germline V lookup: CDR1 LNHDA, CDR2 SQIVND (reference sequence). The CDR3 reads CASSGGHSTDTQYF. CDR3 nucleotides: TGTGCCAGTAGTGGGGGACACAGCACAGATACGCAGTATTTT.

In nucleotides, the CDR3 is TGCGCCAGCAGCGTAACAGGGCAAGGCACTGAAGCTTTCTTT. Amino acids: CASSVTGQGTEAFF. The chain combines TRBV5-1 with TRBJ1-1; a weak D match, TRBD1 (6 bases). Trimming removed 4 bases from V and 4 bases from J, with 14 bases in between. The CDR3 consists of 14 residues. CDR1 and CDR2 from the germline V gene are SGHRS and YFSETQ.

The V call is TRBV19, the J call TRBJ1-2, with D hard to call. V was pared by 7 bases and J by 11 bases, with 14 bases between. Germline V gene lookup returns CDR1 LNHDA and CDR2 SQIVND (reference sequence). The CDR3 length is 11 residues. CDR3 region: CASNTRSGYTF. DNA for the CDR3: TGTGCCAGTAATACACGGTCGGGGTACACCTTC. The whole variable domain, filled in from reference TRBV19 and TRBJ1-2, reads DGGITQSPKYLFRKEGQNVTLSCEQNLNHDAMYWYRQDPGQGLRLIYYSQIVNDFQKGDIAEGYSVSREKKESFPLTVTSAQKNPTAFYLCASNTRSGYTFGSGTRLTVV.

V gene TRBV19 combines with J gene TRBJ2-1, with D possibly TRBD2 on 6 matching bases. Between the trimmed V and J ends, which lost 8 bases and 0 bases, there was a span of 17 bases. The CDR3 is made up of 16 amino acids. Germline CDR1 reads LNHDA; CDR2 reads SQIVND (reference sequence). The CDR3, as DNA: TGTGCCAGTTCGAAGCGGGCGGCTACCTCCTACAATGAGCAGTTCTTC. Translating gives CASSKRAATSYNEQFF.

The chain combines TRBV11-2 with TRBJ1-1, with 9 bases matching TRBD1. J was trimmed by 4 bases and V by 3 bases; bases with no gene match: 12. There are 17 residues in the CDR3. CDR1 is SGHAT and CDR2 is FQNNGV in the germline V gene. The CDR3 is CASSFSGQGLGGTEAFF. The CDR3 nucleotides read TGTGCCAGCAGCTTTTCCGGACAGGGGCTGGGAGGCACTGAAGCTTTCTTT.

The chain is built from TRBV5-4 and TRBJ2-2, with TRBD1 matching over 8 bases. Germline CDR1 is SGHNT and CDR2 is YYREEE (reference sequence). Trimming took 6 bases from V and 0 from J; bases not matched to a gene: 10. The CDR3 extends over 17 amino acids. CDR3 bases: TGTGCCAGCAACAGGAACGGACAGGGCGCGAACACCGGGGAGCTGTTTTTT. This sequence encodes CASNRNGQGANTGELFF.

The rearrangement uses TRBV9 and TRBJ1-3; 7 nucleotides agree with TRBD1. Unmatched junction bases numbered 3, after V lost 3 bases and J lost 0 bases. The CDR3 runs 15 residues. Germline CDR1 reads SGDLS; CDR2 reads YYNGEE. The CDR3 bases are TGTGCCAGCAGCGGGGACAGCTTCTCTGGAAACACCATATATTTT. This translates into CASSGDSFSGNTIYF. The full variable domain, with the rest looked up from reference TRBV9 and TRBJ1-3, is DSGVTQTPKHLITATGQRVTLRCSPRSGDLSVYWYQQSLDQGLQFLIQYYNGEERAKGNILERFSAQQFPDLHSELNLSSLELGDSALYFCASSGDSFSGNTIYFGEGSWLTVV.

The rearrangement uses TRBV5-6 and TRBJ1-4, with 7 nucleotides matching TRBD1. The trim removed 3 bases at V and 8 bases at J, leaving 10 bases unmatched. This CDR3 region has 15 residues. CDR1 SGHDT and CDR2 YYEEEE come from the germline V gene. CDR3 loop: CASSWRQGRLEKLFF. In nucleotides, the CDR3 is TGTGCCAGCAGCTGGCGACAGGGCAGGCTGGAAAAACTGTTTTTT.

V is TRBV6-5 and J is TRBJ1-6, with no clear D. The V gene's germline CDR1 is MNHEY and CDR2 SVGAGI. This CDR3 has 14 amino acids. The V end was cut by 4 bases, the J end by 7 bases, with 11 bases between. CDR3 nucleotide sequence: TGTGCCAGCAGTTGGGCCAAAAGGAATTCACCCCTCCACTTT. It specifies CASSWAKRNSPLHF.